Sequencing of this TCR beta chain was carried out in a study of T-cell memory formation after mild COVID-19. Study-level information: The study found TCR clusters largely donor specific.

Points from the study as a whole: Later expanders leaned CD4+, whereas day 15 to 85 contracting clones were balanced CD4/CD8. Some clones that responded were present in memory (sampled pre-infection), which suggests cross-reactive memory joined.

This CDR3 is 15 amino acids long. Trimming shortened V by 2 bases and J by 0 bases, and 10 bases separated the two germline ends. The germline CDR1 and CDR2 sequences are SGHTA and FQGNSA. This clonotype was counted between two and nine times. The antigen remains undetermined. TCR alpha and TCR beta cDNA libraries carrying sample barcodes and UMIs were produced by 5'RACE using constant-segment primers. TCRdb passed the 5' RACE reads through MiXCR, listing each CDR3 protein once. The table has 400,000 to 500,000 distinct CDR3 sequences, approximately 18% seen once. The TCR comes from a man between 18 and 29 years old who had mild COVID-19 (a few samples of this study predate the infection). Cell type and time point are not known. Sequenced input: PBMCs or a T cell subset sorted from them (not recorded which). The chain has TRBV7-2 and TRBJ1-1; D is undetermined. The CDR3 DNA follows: TGTGCCAGCAGCTTACTTTCACTGATGAACACTGAAGCTTTCTTT. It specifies CASSLLSLMNTEAFF.